This passage covers 20 T cell receptor beta chains from one sample sequenced in a study of tumor and adjacent non-tumor tissue in lung cancer. No cell sorting was done before RNA was extracted from the tissue. Distant lung tissue was collected more than 3 cm away from the tumor edge. Three rounds of nested PCR, following a modified ARM-PCR protocol, produced the TCRbeta library. A single record per CDR3 protein comes from TCRdb applying MiXCR to the multiplex PCR reads. Of roughly 120,000 distinct CDR3 sequences in the sample, about 65% were seen once. Sequencing input: distant non-tumor lung tissue. The receptors derive from a man in his 60s with non-small cell lung cancer.

As for this clonotype: This could be a read error, since a much larger clone is one nucleotide away. The rearrangement uses TRBV7-9 and TRBJ2-7, with TRBD1 matching over 10 bases. CDR1 and CDR2 from the germline V gene are SEHNR and FQNEAQ (reference sequence). The CDR3 consists of 14 residues. CDR3 sequence reads: CACSLRDRGNEQYF. The CDR3 DNA follows: TGTGCCTGCAGCCTCCGGGACAGGGGCAACGAGCAGTACTTC.

With regard to this clonotype: A read error is possible here, since a much larger clone lies one base away. V is TRBV12-3 or TRBV12-4 and J is TRBJ2-1; the match to TRBD1 covers 7 bases. This CDR3 contains 14 residues. V lost 6 bases to trimming and J lost 5 bases; unmatched junction nucleotides: 7. The CDR3, as DNA: TGTGCCAGCAGCTATGCCGGGACAGACAATGAGCAGTTCTTC. Translated, it gives CASSYAGTDNEQFF.

This clonotype was seen more than once but under ten times. This chain joins TRBV28 and TRBJ1-2; the match to TRBD1 covers 7 bases. With V trimmed by 6 bases and J by 7 bases, 5 bases remained unmatched. The CDR3 length is 12 residues. Germline assignment: CDR1 MDHEN and CDR2 SYDVKM. This chain's CDR3 is CASSQGGGGYTF. The CDR3 DNA reads as TGTGCCAGCAGCCAGGGGGGAGGTGGCTACACCTTC.

In the case of this clonotype: A much larger clone lies one base from this, so it may be a read error. The CDR3 coding sequence is TGTGCCAGCAGCTTGGCCGGACAGGCGGACATTGAAGCTTTCTTT. This gives the protein CASSLAGQADIEAFF. This chain joins TRBV5-4 and TRBJ1-1; 7 bases map to TRBD1. CDR1 is SGHNT, CDR2 YYREEE, per germline (reference sequence). The CDR3 extends over 15 amino acids. V lost 0 bases to trimming and J lost 7 bases; unmatched junction nucleotides: 9.

V and J are TRBV4-2 and TRBJ2-3; D may be TRBD2 (6 bases). The germline V gene encodes CDR1 LGHNA and CDR2 YNFKEQ. Trimming took 0 bases from V and 7 from J, leaving 17 bases between them. This CDR3 is built from 16 residues. CDR3 bases: TGTGCCAGCAGCCAAGATCTCACGGGAGAATCAAATACGCAGTATTTT. Amino acid sequence: CASSQDLTGESNTQYF.

The chain joins TRBV20-1 to TRBJ2-5; TRBD2 matches 10 bases. J lost 1 base, V lost 6 bases, and 2 bases had no gene match. The CDR3 spans 13 residues. Germline assignment: CDR1 DFQATT and CDR2 SNEGSKA (reference sequence). The CDR3 nucleotides are TGCAGTGCCTGGACTAGCGGCCAAGAGACCCAGTACTTC. Translating gives CSAWTSGQETQYF.

As concerns this clonotype: Mismatch with germline at one junction end may stem from a read error. The chain has TRBV2 and TRBJ2-5; D call uncertain. This CDR3 has 12 amino acids. The germline V gene has CDR1 SNHLY and CDR2 FYNNEI. CDR3 DNA: TGTGCCAGTAGTGGAGCACCCTCCACCCAGTACTTC. This encodes CASSGAPSTQYF.

The chain links TRBV10-3 to TRBJ2-3; 9 nucleotides line up with TRBD1. From germline, CDR1 is ENHRY and CDR2 SYGVKD. The CDR3 sequence is 15 residues long. The trim removed 8 bases at V and 4 bases at J, leaving 10 bases unmatched. The CDR3 sequence: CAIEGTGTNPDTQYF. The CDR3 bases are TGTGCCATCGAGGGGACAGGGACCAACCCAGATACGCAGTATTTT.

The sample holds many counts of this clonotype. CDR3 amino acids: CSVDKAYSNTEAFF. Here the CDR3 DNA reads TGCAGCGTTGATAAAGCTTATTCGAACACTGAAGCTTTCTTT. This chain links TRBV29-1 with TRBJ1-1, with D uncertain. The V gene's germline CDR1 is SQVTM and CDR2 ANQGSEA. Trimming removed 3 bases from V and 1 base from J, with 12 bases in between. The CDR3 has 14 residues.

Points on this clonotype: The CDR3 ends on some other residue instead of the conserved phenylalanine or tryptophan, so this is likely a read error. The chain couples TRBV6-5 to TRBJ2-1; possibly TRBD1 for D (7 bases). Trimming cost V 5 bases and J 0 bases, with 14 bases left between them. Germline CDR1 reads MNHEY; CDR2 reads SVGAGI. The CDR3 is made up of 16 amino acids. CDR3: CASSRQGGGSYNEQFL. In DNA, the CDR3 is TGTGCCAGCAGTAGGCAGGGGGGCGGCTCCTACAATGAGCAGTTCTTA.

Remarks on this clonotype: Relative to the germline gene, one junction end is altered; a read error may explain this. The V and J genes are TRBV6-1 and TRBJ1-5; unclear D gene. Germline-derived CDR1 and CDR2 are MNHNS and SASEGT. The length of the CDR3 is 13 residues. The CDR3 is CASSDGSDQPQDF. CDR3 nucleotide sequence: TGTGCCAGCAGTGATGGGAGCGATCAGCCCCAGGATTTT.

The sample holds many counts of this clonotype. V gene TRBV13 combines with J gene TRBJ1-1; D is unresolved. The germline V gene encodes CDR1 PRHDT and CDR2 FYEKMQ (reference sequence). The CDR3 runs to 13 residues. Trimming shortened V by 1 base and J by 6 bases, and 9 bases separated the two germline ends. CDR3 residues: CASSLVRGSEAFF. CDR3 DNA sequence: TGTGCCAGCAGCTTAGTTCGCGGGTCTGAAGCTTTCTTT.

As regards this clonotype: Here the CDR3 omits its conserved ending phenylalanine or tryptophan, so a read error is the likely source. This chain joins TRBV11-3 and TRBJ2-6; D perhaps matches TRBD1 (6 bases). Germline CDR1 SGHNT, CDR2 YENEEA. This CDR3 has 15 amino acids. The CDR3 DNA sequence: TGCGCCAGCAGCCAACAGGGTTCTGGGGCCAACATCCTGACTTGC. This sequence encodes CASSQQGSGANILTC.

As concerns this clonotype: A much larger clone sits a single nucleotide away, making a read error possible. This sequence joins TRBV11-3 and TRBJ1-5; D is perhaps TRBD1 (6 bases). The germline CDR1 and CDR2 sequences are SGHNT and YENEEA. This CDR3 comprises 17 residues. CDR3 region: CASSLNPGRGGNPPQHF. The CDR3 bases are TGTGCCAGCAGCTTAAATCCGGGCCGGGGGGGCAATCCGCCCCAGCATTTT.

Regarding this clonotype: The missing conserved phenylalanine or tryptophan at the end of this CDR3 makes a read error likely. The chain is built from TRBV29-1 and TRBJ2-1; TRBD2 agrees at 14 bases. Germline V gene data show CDR1 as SQVTM and CDR2 as ANQGSEA. V dropped 8 bases and J dropped 6; count of bases not matched to a gene: 6. This CDR3 spans 14 amino acids. CDR3 sequence: CSLGTSGRPNEQFL. CDR3 nucleotide sequence: TGCAGCTTGGGGACTAGCGGGAGACCCAATGAGCAGTTCCTC.

This clonotype came up many times. The chain employs TRBV6-5 and TRBJ1-3; perhaps TRBD1 as D (5 bases). The CDR3 has 18 residues. V was pared by 5 bases and J by 2 bases, with 22 bases between. The germline V gene encodes CDR1 MNHEY and CDR2 SVGAGI. CDR3 sequence: CASSTGTFGGTPGNTIYF. CDR3 coding DNA: TGTGCCAGCAGTACGGGGACCTTCGGGGGTACCCCTGGAAACACCATATATTTT.

The rearrangement links TRBV21-1 to TRBJ1-5. TRBV21-1 is a listed pseudogene. The CDR3 totals 21 residues. The CDR3 DNA follows: TGTGCCAGCAGCAAAGAGAAACAGGAAGAGGAGGGTCCCTATAGCAATCAGCCACAGCATTTT. It codes for CASSKEKQEEEGPYSNQPQHF.

In its sample, this clonotype was seen many times. The chain combines TRBV29-1 with TRBJ2-1; 9 positions match TRBD1. The germline V gene encodes CDR1 SQVTM and CDR2 ANQGSEA. Unmatched junction bases numbered 7, after V lost 2 bases and J lost 5 bases. The CDR3 runs to 15 residues. The DNA for the CDR3 is TGCAGCGTTGAAATACAGGGGGCGATCGACAATGAGCAGTTCTTC. Amino acids: CSVEIQGAIDNEQFF.

This chain joins TRBV29-1 and TRBJ2-1; possibly TRBD1 for D (6 bases). The CDR3 runs 16 residues. CDR1 is SQVTM, CDR2 ANQGSEA, per germline. V was trimmed by 7 bases and J by 9 bases, leaving 28 bases between them. CDR3 bases: TGCAGCGCTGACTATGTCACACAGGGTGGCATGGGTGAGCAGTTCTTC. Translation: CSADYVTQGGMGEQFF.

V usage is TRBV2 and J usage is TRBJ2-7, with D possibly matching TRBD2 (6 bases). This CDR3 has 17 residues. V gave up 1 base and J gave up 0 bases, with 16 bases separating them. The V gene's germline CDR1 is SNHLY and CDR2 FYNNEI. CDR3 amino acids: CASSEGWSGLNSYEQYF. The CDR3 DNA follows: TGTGCCAGCAGTGAAGGCTGGTCGGGACTTAACTCCTACGAGCAGTACTTC. Complete variable domain (other parts from reference TRBV2 and TRBJ2-7): EPEVTQTPSHQVTQMGQEVILRCVPISNHLYFYWYRQILGQKVEFLVSFYNNEISEKSEIFDDQFSVERPDGSNFTLKIRSTKLEDSAMYFCASSEGWSGLNSYEQYFGPGTRLTVT.